This T cell receptor beta chain emerged from a study of molecular identifiers for immune sequencing clone quantification. The study, taken as a whole, reports: Spiked TCR RNA from one Jurkat cell reportedly showed up when mixed among around 1 million naive cells. Over 99% of effector molecules, but under 1% in naive cells, were held by clones with more than 20 RNA copies.

Previously reported methods and listed TCR primers produced the bulk TCR libraries. TCRdb re-analysed the PCR reads in MiXCR, keeping a single row per CDR3 protein. The sample shows nearly 650,000 distinct CDR3 sequences, around 25% of them seen only once. This clonotype occurred a few times. Its antigen remains unidentified. V lost 0 bases to trimming and J lost 2 bases, with 7 bases between them. The germline V gene encodes CDR1 LNHDA and CDR2 SQIVND (reference sequence). CDR3 length equals 15 residues. A CD8+CD4-CCR7+CD45RA+ phenotype served as the sorting definition for naive CD8 T cells. The V and J genes are TRBV19 and TRBJ2-2, with D uncertain. This clonotype was sampled from a human donor in good health. Some libraries in this study had Jurkat cell RNA spiked in. Material: naive CD8+ T cells from blood, with Jurkat cell RNA spiked in. The subset was: FACS-sorted CD8+CD4-CCR7+CD45RA+ naive T cells. CDR3 coding DNA: TGTGCCAGTAGTATAGAAGGGTTCAACACCGGGGAGCTGTTTTTT. It translates to CASSIEGFNTGELFF.